This TCR beta chain is drawn from a study of radiation and T cells in renal cell carcinoma. Data came from immunoSEQ multiplex PCR; TCRdb stores just in-frame clones and leaves some out. The sample lists some 100,000 clones, about 79% occurring once. Time point defined: baseline pretreatment blood. Treatment defined: 15 Gy SBRT to primary tumor, nephrectomy 4 weeks later. Radiation-treated patients gave blood at baseline, week 2 and week 4. The tumor was a clear cell renal cell carcinoma. The germline V gene encodes CDR1 SGDLS and CDR2 YYNGEE. This CDR3 has 17 residues. J was trimmed by 10 bases and V by 0 bases; bases with no gene match: 12.

The sequences come from blood, collected from a patient whose treatment included radiotherapy and nephrectomy. The rearrangement joins TRBV9 to TRBJ2-2, with 10 bases that match TRBD1. The TCR was taken from a man in his sixties with renal cell carcinoma. CDR3 region: CASSVGIHGQGEVELFF. DNA of the CDR3: TGTGCCAGCAGCGTAGGAATTCATGGACAGGGGGAGGTGGAGCTGTTTTTT.